According to its frequency, the clone carrying this T cell receptor beta chain is medium-sized (0.01 to 0.1%). TRB was amplified from about 270 ng of peripheral blood genomic DNA per sample. This entry is derived from a study of T cell clusters in autoimmune cytopenias. CDR1 is MNHEY and CDR2 is SMNVEV in the germline V gene (reference sequence). This CDR3 has 16 residues. TRB rearrangements were amplified by touch-down multiplex PCR with mixed TRB-A/B primers. TCRdb reprocessed the multiplex PCR reads and reports one entry per CDR3 protein, with no DNA. The clone table shows about 11,000 distinct CDR3 sequences, with the ten largest holding around 4.4%. A further study also used this sample, focusing on T cell repertoires in aging, cancer and after chemotherapy.

The TCR was taken from a human donor in good health. Material: peripheral blood. The V and J genes are TRBV27 and TRBJ1-2; TCRdb selects TRBD1, and the lack of DNA leaves this call unchecked. This CDR3 reads CASSLSRRPSNYGYTF.